These 17 T cell receptor beta chains were sequenced from one sample in a study of blood T cell repertoires in COVID-19. Sequencing used immunoSEQ multiplex PCR; TCRdb keeps in-frame clones, though not all of them. The sample contains 200,000 to 250,000 clones, 84% of which appear only once. The sample was PBMCs or T cells enriched from blood (not recorded which). Source of these receptors: a woman between 40 and 55 years old who had recovered from COVID-19.

J is TRBJ2-3 and V is TRBV3-1 (or the pseudogene TRBV3-2), with 9 bases aligning to TRBD2. Germline CDR1 reads LGHDT; CDR2 reads YNNKEL (reference sequence). The CDR3 contains 14 residues. The V gene end was trimmed by 1 base and the J gene end by 5 bases; junction bases not matched to a gene: 1. The CDR3 region is CASSQAAGGDTQYF. The CDR3 coding sequence is TGTGCCAGCAGCCAAGCAGCGGGAGGAGATACGCAGTATTTT.

The chain has TRBV15 and TRBJ2-1; 10 positions agree with TRBD2. The CDR3 covers 15 residues. Unmatched junction bases numbered 2, after V lost 3 bases and J lost 3 bases. The germline gives CDR1 LNHNV, CDR2 YYDKDF (reference sequence). CDR3 sequence (DNA): TGTGCCACCAGCAGTAGGACTAGCGGCTACAATGAGCAGTTCTTC. As protein: CATSSRTSGYNEQFF. The full variable domain, in which reference TRBV15 and TRBJ2-1 provide the parts outside the CDR3, is DAMVIQNPRYQVTQFGKPVTLSCSQTLNHNVMYWYQQKSSQAPKLLFHYYDKDFNNEADTPDNFQSRRPNTSFCFLDIRSPGLGDTAMYLCATSSRTSGYNEQFFGPGTRLTVL.

The chain has TRBV20-1 and TRBJ2-1; 10 nucleotides match TRBD1. The CDR3 has 16 residues. V was pared by 3 bases and J by 7 bases, with 12 bases of the junction left unmatched. From germline, CDR1 is DFQATT and CDR2 SNEGSKA (reference sequence). The CDR3 sequence: CSASVLRDRGRNEQFF. The CDR3 bases are TGCAGTGCTAGTGTACTGAGGGACAGGGGAAGGAATGAGCAGTTCTTC.

Worth noting for this clone: This may be a read error: a much more frequent sequence differs by one nucleotide. This sample includes further DNA sequences coding for the same CDR3. The chain recombines TRBV7-8 with TRBJ1-2, with D hard to call. Germline loops: CDR1 SGHVS, CDR2 FQNEAQ. The CDR3 spans 14 residues. The CDR3 region has the DNA TGCGCCAGCAGCTTAGACGGGATCCCTGATGGCTACACCTTC. Translation: CASSLDGIPDGYTF. The whole variable domain, remainder taken from reference TRBV7-8 and TRBJ1-2, is GAGVSQSPRYKVAKRGQDVALRCDPISGHVSLFWYQQALGQGPEFLTYFQNEAQLDKSGLPSDRFFAERPEGSVSTLKIQRTQQEDSAVYLCASSLDGIPDGYTFGSGTRLTVV.

The chain is built from TRBV19 and TRBJ1-4; 7 bases map to TRBD1. The CDR3 spans 16 residues. Germline CDR1 LNHDA, CDR2 SQIVND (reference sequence). V shed 7 bases and J 4 bases; nucleotides not matched to a gene: 12. The CDR3 region has the DNA TGTGCCAGTACTTCATCCTTACAGGGGAATAATGAAAAACTGTTTTTT. It yields the protein CASTSSLQGNNEKLFF.

The rearrangement links TRBV7-2 to TRBJ2-1; D not resolved. The CDR3 loop spans 15 amino acids. V was clipped by 0 bases and J by 3 bases, with 9 bases between them. CDR1 and CDR2 from the germline V gene are SGHTA and FQGNSA. In DNA form, the CDR3 reads TGTGCCAGCAGCTTAGCGCGGTCTTACTACAATGAGCAGTTCTTC. Translation gives CASSLARSYYNEQFF.

CDR3 in amino acids: CASSFLGTQAFF. In DNA, the CDR3 is TGTGCCAGCAGTTTTCTAGGAACCCAAGCTTTCTTT. The genes are TRBV27 and TRBJ1-1, with D hard to call. Germline CDR1 reads MNHEY; CDR2 reads SMNVEV (reference sequence). Trimming took 3 bases from V and 9 from J, leaving 11 bases between them. The CDR3 spans 12 residues.

The gene calls are TRBV3-1 (or the pseudogene TRBV3-2) and TRBJ1-1; D is ambiguous. The CDR3 covers 11 residues. Germline lookup yields CDR1 LGHDT and CDR2 YNNKEL (reference sequence). Trimming removed 5 bases from V and 5 bases from J, with 6 bases in between. The CDR3 nucleotides are TGTGCCAGCAGCTTCCGGACTGAAGCTTTCTTT. It encodes CASSFRTEAFF.

The V gene is TRBV28, the J gene TRBJ2-3; TRBD2 is a possible D gene (5 bases). Per germline, CDR1 MDHEN and CDR2 SYDVKM. The CDR3 extends over 14 amino acids. V shed 6 bases and J shed 1 base, with 11 bases lying between them. The CDR3 is CASRNMGGTDTQYF. The CDR3 nucleotides are TGTGCCAGCAGAAATATGGGAGGCACAGATACGCAGTATTTT.

The chain has TRBV30 and TRBJ1-1, with D maybe TRBD1 (5 bases). In germline, CDR1 is GTSNPN, CDR2 SVGIG (reference sequence). The CDR3 has 13 amino acids. Trimming cost V 0 bases and J 4 bases, with 9 bases left between them. The CDR3 is CAWSVVGGTEAFF. The CDR3, as DNA: TGTGCCTGGAGTGTCGTGGGGGGCACTGAAGCTTTCTTT.

The chain uses TRBV5-1 and TRBJ2-1, with 11 bases that match TRBD2. Trimming removed 5 bases from V and 6 bases from J; junction bases left unmatched: 7. The CDR3 is made up of 15 amino acids. Germline assignment: CDR1 SGHRS and CDR2 YFSETQ. CDR3 sequence reads: CASSRIAGGFNEQFF. The CDR3 DNA reads TGCGCCAGCAGTCGGATAGCGGGAGGGTTCAATGAGCAGTTCTTC.

The chain is built from TRBV5-1 and TRBJ2-3, with 9 bases fitting TRBD2. The CDR3 loop spans 14 amino acids. Trimming cost V 4 bases and J 3 bases; bases outside gene matches: 3. In germline, CDR1 is SGHRS, CDR2 YFSETQ. The CDR3 DNA follows: TGCGCCAGCAGCATAGCGGGAGAAACAGATACGCAGTATTTT. This codes for CASSIAGETDTQYF.

The chain uses TRBV28 and TRBJ1-5, with D tentatively TRBD1 (6 bases). The length of the CDR3 is 20 residues. Trimming took off 4 bases at V and 3 bases at J, with 28 bases between the two ends. The V gene's germline CDR1 is MDHEN and CDR2 SYDVKM. The DNA for the CDR3 is TGTGCCAGCAGTTCCTCATCCCGACGGTGGGGGGGCCTCTTCAATCAGCCCCAGCATTTT. As protein: CASSSSSRRWGGLFNQPQHF.

This clone was seen a single time. V gene TRBV27 combines with J gene TRBJ2-1, with 10 bases aligning to TRBD2. The V and J ends lost 4 bases and 4 bases, in that order; junction bases with no gene match: 13. Germline assignment: CDR1 MNHEY and CDR2 SMNVEV (reference sequence). This CDR3 spans 18 amino acids. The CDR3 sequence is CASSSRPLAGGRYNEQFF. The CDR3 coding sequence is TGTGCCAGCAGTTCCCGACCATTAGCGGGGGGTCGATACAATGAGCAGTTCTTC.

The gene calls are TRBV11-2 and TRBJ2-3; possibly TRBD2 for D (6 bases). Germline-derived CDR1 and CDR2 are SGHAT and FQNNGV. Trimming shortened V by 3 bases and J by 1 base, and 11 bases separated the two germline ends. The CDR3 has 15 amino acids. CDR3 loop: CASSFGPSGTDTQYF. In DNA, the CDR3 is TGTGCCAGCAGCTTTGGGCCTAGCGGCACAGATACGCAGTATTTT.

J is TRBJ2-1 and V is TRBV6-5; the D gene is possibly TRBD2 (5 bases). Trimming pared 7 bases from V and 4 bases from J, leaving 11 bases between. Germline V gives CDR1 MNHEY, CDR2 SVGAGI. This CDR3 is 13 amino acids long. The CDR3 DNA follows: TGTGCCAGCACGAGCGGACCATACAATGAGCAGTTCTTC. This encodes CASTSGPYNEQFF.

This clone was recorded only once. This rearrangement joins TRBV19 to TRBJ1-5; 9 bases match TRBD1. Losses at the gene ends were 10 bases for V and 4 bases for J; bases not matched to a gene: 5. This CDR3 region has 13 residues. The V gene's germline CDR1 is LNHDA and CDR2 SQIVND (reference sequence). In DNA form, the CDR3 reads TGTGCCACCACGGGACAGGGTAATCAGCCCCAGCATTTT. Translated, it gives CATTGQGNQPQHF.